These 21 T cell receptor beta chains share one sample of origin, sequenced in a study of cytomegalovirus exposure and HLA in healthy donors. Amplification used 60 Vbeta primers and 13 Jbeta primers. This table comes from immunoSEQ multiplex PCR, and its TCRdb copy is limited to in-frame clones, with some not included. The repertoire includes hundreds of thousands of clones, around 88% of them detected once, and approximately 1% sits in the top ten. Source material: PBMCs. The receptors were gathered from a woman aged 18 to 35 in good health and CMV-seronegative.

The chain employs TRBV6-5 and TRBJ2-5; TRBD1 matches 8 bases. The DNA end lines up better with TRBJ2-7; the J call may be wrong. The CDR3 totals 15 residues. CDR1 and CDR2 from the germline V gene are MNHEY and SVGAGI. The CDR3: CASAYHGQGFDEQYF. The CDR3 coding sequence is TGTGCCAGCGCTTACCATGGACAGGGTTTCGACGAGCAGTACTTC.

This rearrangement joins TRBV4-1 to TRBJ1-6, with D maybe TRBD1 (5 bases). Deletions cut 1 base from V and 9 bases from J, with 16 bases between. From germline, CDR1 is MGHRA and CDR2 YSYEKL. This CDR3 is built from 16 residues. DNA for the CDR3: TGCGCCAGCAGCCAAGGGGTACAGGCGCGAACTTCACCCCTCCACTTT. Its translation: CASSQGVQARTSPLHF.

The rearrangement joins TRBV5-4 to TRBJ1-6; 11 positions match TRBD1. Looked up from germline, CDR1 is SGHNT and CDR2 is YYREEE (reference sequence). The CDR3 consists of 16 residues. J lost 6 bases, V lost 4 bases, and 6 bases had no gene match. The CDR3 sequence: CASSRKDRGPNSPLHF. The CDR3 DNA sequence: TGTGCCAGCAGCCGCAAGGACAGGGGGCCTAATTCACCCCTCCACTTT.

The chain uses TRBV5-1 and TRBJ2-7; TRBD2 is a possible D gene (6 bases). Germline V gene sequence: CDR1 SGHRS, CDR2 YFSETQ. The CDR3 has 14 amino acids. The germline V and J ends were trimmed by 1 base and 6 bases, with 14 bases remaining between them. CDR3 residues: CASSLSTRGGEQYF. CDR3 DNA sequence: TGCGCCAGCAGCTTGTCGACTAGAGGAGGCGAGCAGTACTTC.

The CDR3 region has the DNA TGTGCCAGCAGCAGCCGGGACAGGGGGAGCTACGAGCAGTACTTC. This encodes CASSSRDRGSYEQYF. The chain has TRBV11-2 and TRBJ2-7; 11 positions match TRBD1. J lost 3 bases, V lost 5 bases, and 6 bases had no gene match. This CDR3 is built from 15 residues. Germline V gene data show CDR1 as SGHAT and CDR2 as FQNNGV.

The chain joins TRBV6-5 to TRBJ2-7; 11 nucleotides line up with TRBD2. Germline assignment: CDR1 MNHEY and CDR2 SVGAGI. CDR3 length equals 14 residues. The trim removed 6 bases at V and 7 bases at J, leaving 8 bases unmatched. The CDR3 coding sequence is TGTGCCAGCAGGGAGACTAGCGGGATTGGAGAGCAGTACTTC. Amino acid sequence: CASRETSGIGEQYF.

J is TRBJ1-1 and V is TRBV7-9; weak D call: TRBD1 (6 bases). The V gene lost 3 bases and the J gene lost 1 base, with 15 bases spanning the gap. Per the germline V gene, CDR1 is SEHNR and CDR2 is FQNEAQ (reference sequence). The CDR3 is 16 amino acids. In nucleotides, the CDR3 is TGTGCCAGCAGCTTCCCCCTCCGACAGGAGAACACTGAAGCTTTCTTT. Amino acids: CASSFPLRQENTEAFF.

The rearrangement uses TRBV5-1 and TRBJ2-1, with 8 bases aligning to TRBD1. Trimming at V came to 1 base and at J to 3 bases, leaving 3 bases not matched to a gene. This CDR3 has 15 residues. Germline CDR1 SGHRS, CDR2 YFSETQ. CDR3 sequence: CASSLSDRDYNEQFF. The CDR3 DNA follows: TGCGCCAGCAGCTTGTCGGACAGGGACTACAATGAGCAGTTCTTC. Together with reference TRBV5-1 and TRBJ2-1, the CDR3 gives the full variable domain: KAGVTQTPRYLIKTRGQQVTLSCSPISGHRSVSWYQQTPGQGLQFLFEYFSETQRNKGNFPGRFSGRQFSNSRSEMNVSTLELGDSALYLCASSLSDRDYNEQFFGPGTRLTVL.

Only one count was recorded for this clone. CDR3 in DNA: TGTGCCAGCAGCCGGATAGCGGGAGGGGCATCAGATACGCAGTATTTT. This codes for CASSRIAGGASDTQYF. This chain joins TRBV7-2 and TRBJ2-3; 11 nucleotides match TRBD2. J lost 4 bases, V lost 5 bases, and 8 bases had no gene match. Germline CDR1 SGHTA, CDR2 FQGNSA. The CDR3 sequence is 16 residues long.

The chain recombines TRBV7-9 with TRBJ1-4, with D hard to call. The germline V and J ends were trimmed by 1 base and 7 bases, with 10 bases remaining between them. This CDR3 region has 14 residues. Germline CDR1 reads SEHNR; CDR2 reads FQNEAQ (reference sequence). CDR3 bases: TGTGCCAGCAGCTTAGGCCGGAGCAGTGAAAAACTGTTTTTT. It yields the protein CASSLGRSSEKLFF.

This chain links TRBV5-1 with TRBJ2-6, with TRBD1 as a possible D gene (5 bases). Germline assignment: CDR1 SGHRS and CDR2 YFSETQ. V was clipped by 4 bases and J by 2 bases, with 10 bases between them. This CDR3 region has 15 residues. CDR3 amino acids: CASSPGQPGANVLTF. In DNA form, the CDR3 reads TGCGCCAGCAGCCCAGGACAACCTGGGGCCAACGTCCTGACTTTC. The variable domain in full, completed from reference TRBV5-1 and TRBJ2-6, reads KAGVTQTPRYLIKTRGQQVTLSCSPISGHRSVSWYQQTPGQGLQFLFEYFSETQRNKGNFPGRFSGRQFSNSRSEMNVSTLELGDSALYLCASSPGQPGANVLTFGAGSRLTVL.

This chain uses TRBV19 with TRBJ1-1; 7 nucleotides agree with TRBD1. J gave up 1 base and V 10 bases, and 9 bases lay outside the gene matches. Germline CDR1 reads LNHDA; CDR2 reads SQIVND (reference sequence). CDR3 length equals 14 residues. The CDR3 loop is CATATGFENTEAFF. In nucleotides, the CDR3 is TGTGCCACCGCGACAGGGTTTGAGAACACTGAAGCTTTCTTT. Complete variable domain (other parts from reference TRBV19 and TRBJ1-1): DGGITQSPKYLFRKEGQNVTLSCEQNLNHDAMYWYRQDPGQGLRLIYYSQIVNDFQKGDIAEGYSVSREKKESFPLTVTSAQKNPTAFYLCATATGFENTEAFFGQGTRLTVV.

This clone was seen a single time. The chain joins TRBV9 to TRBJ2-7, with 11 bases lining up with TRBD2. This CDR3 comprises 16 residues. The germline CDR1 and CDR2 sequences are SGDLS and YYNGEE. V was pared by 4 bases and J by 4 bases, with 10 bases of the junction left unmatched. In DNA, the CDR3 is TGTGCCAGCAGCCCTAGCGGGAGGAACAACATTTACGAGCAGTACTTC. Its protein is CASSPSGRNNIYEQYF.

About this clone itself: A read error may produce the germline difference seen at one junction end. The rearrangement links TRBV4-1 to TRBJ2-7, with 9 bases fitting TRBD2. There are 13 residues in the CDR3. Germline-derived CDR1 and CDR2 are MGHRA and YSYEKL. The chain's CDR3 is CASSQDGGLAINF. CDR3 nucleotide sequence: TGCGCCAGCAGCCAAGACGGGGGACTAGCAATCAACTTC.

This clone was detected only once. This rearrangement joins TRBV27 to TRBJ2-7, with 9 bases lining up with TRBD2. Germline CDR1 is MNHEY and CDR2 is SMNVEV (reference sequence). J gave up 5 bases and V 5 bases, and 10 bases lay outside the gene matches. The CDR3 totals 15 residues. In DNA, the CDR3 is TGTGCCAGCAGTCCGCTTTCCGGACTAGCGAACGAGCAGTACTTC. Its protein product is CASSPLSGLANEQYF.

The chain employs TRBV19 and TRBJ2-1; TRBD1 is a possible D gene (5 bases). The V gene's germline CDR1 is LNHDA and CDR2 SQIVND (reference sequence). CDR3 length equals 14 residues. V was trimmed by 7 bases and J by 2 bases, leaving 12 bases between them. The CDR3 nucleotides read TGTGCCAGTATGGGTCAGGGCCCCTACAATGAGCAGTTCTTC. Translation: CASMGQGPYNEQFF.

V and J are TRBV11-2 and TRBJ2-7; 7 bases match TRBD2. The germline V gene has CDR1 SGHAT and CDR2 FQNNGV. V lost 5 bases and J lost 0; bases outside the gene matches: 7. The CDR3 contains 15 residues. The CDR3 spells CASSPGLVSSYEQYF. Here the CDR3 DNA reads TGTGCCAGCAGCCCAGGACTAGTGAGCTCCTACGAGCAGTACTTC.

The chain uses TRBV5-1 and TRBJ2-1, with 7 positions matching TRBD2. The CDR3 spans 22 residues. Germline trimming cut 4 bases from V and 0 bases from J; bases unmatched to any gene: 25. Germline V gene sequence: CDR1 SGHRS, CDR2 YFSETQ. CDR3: CASSGTALKRGSLFSSYNEQFF. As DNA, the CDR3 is TGCGCCAGCAGCGGAACTGCCCTTAAGCGGGGTTCACTCTTCAGCTCCTACAATGAGCAGTTCTTC.

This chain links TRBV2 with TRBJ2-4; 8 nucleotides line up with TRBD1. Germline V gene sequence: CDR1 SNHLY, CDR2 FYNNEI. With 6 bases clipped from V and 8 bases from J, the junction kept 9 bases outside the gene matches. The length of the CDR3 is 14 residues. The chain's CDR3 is CASSLMTGEDIQYF. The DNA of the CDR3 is TGTGCCAGCAGCCTAATGACAGGGGAGGACATTCAGTACTTC.

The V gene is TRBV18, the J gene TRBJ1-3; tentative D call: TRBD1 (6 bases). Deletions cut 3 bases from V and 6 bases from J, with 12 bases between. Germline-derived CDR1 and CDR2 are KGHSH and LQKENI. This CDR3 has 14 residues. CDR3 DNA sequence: TGTGCCAGCTCACCTTTTTCAGGGGCAAACACCATATATTTT. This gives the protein CASSPFSGANTIYF.

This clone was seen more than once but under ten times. The CDR3 region has the DNA TGTGCCAGCAGCCAACCACAGGGGTCTAACTATGGCTACACCTTC. Protein: CASSQPQGSNYGYTF. The chain combines TRBV4-2 with TRBJ1-2; 7 bases are shared with TRBD1. Germline V gene lookup returns CDR1 LGHNA and CDR2 YNFKEQ. The CDR3 contains 15 residues. With V trimmed by 2 bases and J by 0 bases, 3 bases remained unmatched.